This entry describes one TCR beta chain. The antigen is undetermined. The CDR3 totals 17 residues. Per the germline V gene, CDR1 is SQVTM and CDR2 is ANQGSEA. V was shortened by 6 bases and J by 2 bases, with 23 bases between the two germline ends. This sample was included in a study of identical twins. Study outcomes and limitations: Sharing of beta out-of-frame sequences by twins showed a weaker excess. Memory repertoires showed no such pattern, whereas abundant cord blood beta clonotypes carried fewer insertions.

TCRdb analysed the 5' RACE reads with MiXCR anew, one entry per CDR3 protein. This repertoire shows 500,000 to 550,000 distinct CDR3 sequences, 20% to 25% found once; its top ten account for 0.8% to 1%. A further study also used this sample, focusing on T cells expressing NK-cell markers. That source adds: Roughly six of the donors carried dominant NKG2C+ clonotypes that took up roughly 1.0-8% of their CD8+ T cells.

This chain links TRBV29-1 with TRBJ2-1; D may be TRBD2 (7 bases). The source material was CD4+ T cells sorted from blood. This sequence was found in a woman aged 18-30 years in good health. This CDR3 reads CSVRPLKSGTTYNEQFF. CDR3 bases: TGCAGCGTCCGTCCTCTCAAGAGCGGGACAACCTACAATGAGCAGTTCTTC.